This paragraph reports one T cell receptor (beta chain). The CDR3 extends over 19 amino acids. Per germline, CDR1 SEHNR and CDR2 FQNEAQ (reference sequence). Losses at the gene ends were 4 bases for V and 5 bases for J; bases not matched to a gene: 17. This record comes from a study of cytomegalovirus exposure and HLA in healthy donors. The PCR was carried out with 60 Vbeta primers and 13 Jbeta primers. Measured with immunoSEQ multiplex PCR; TCRdb has only the in-frame clones, and not every one. The sample holds tens of thousands of clones, 75% to 85% seen once. This clonotype was sampled from a woman aged 35 to 49 in good health and CMV-seropositive. The sample consisted of PBMCs. The chain employs TRBV7-9 and TRBJ2-2; 9 positions agree with TRBD2. This CDR3 is CASSWGLAGTSTRTGELFF. The CDR3 DNA reads as TGTGCCAGCAGCTGGGGTCTAGCGGGGACTTCGACGAGGACCGGGGAGCTGTTTTTT.